This T cell receptor (beta chain) emerged from a study of blood T cell repertoires in COVID-19 (dated by TCRdb to the early 2020s). Broadly, across the study: The collaborator samples originated in the United States, Italy and Spain and spanned the acute and convalescent phases of COVID-19. The material from the prospective study consisted of cDNA or gDNA derived from T cells, B-cell-depleted T cells, or PBMCs. The dataset comprised deeply sampled blood TCRbeta repertoires from subjects exposed to, actively infected with, or recovered from COVID-19. The repertoires were made available in a free public database intended to serve as a resource for research on the immune response to SARS-CoV-2. Samples were obtained from the ongoing ImmuneRACE study (first 160 participants) and from 1,254 subjects provided by 6 global collaborators. Sample metadata almost always included a de-identified subject ID, COVID-19 status, age in years and sex. HLA class I and class II types, where available, came from metadata supplied by the sample provider rather than from assay-based typing. Beyond this particular receptor, the publication reports: Clinical and demographic metadata were provided uncurated, with the amount varying by source and participant.

Trimming takes 3 bases off V and 4 bases off J; junction bases not matched to a gene: 8. Taken from the germline V gene, the CDR1 and CDR2 loops are SNHLY and FYNNEI. Taken from cysteine to phenylalanine, the CDR3 has 15 residues. Of the read, only the CDR3 DNA is kept; its 45 bases are in frame from base 1. Details on this clone: The antigen it binds to is not known. Base qualities are not recorded, but no much larger clone differs from it by a single base.

Each collaborating institution followed its own protocols to collect whole blood in K2EDTA tubes. For TCRbeta analysis, collaborators shipped samples as frozen whole blood, isolated PBMCs, or DNA extracted from either of those sample types. The immunoSEQ Assay, a bias-controlled multiplex PCR, was used to amplify TCRbeta CDR3 regions from genomic DNA. The source study handled its data this way. The number of nucleated cells in each sample was estimated from the amplification of reference gene primers within the assay. To quantify the absolute abundance of each unique TCRbeta CDR3 rearrangement, sequence reads were collapsed and filtered. For each sample, productive Simpson clonality was calculated as the square root of Simpson's diversity index across productive rearrangements. TCRdb took over this immuneACCESS table, retaining in-frame rearrangements with V and J assigned. Such tables are incomplete; in checked studies, under half of the missing clones stem from an unresolved V gene, and the remainder is unexplained. That table supplies the V and J calls and clone size; D and trimming were determined from the DNA. For this sample there are about 59,000 clones; more than 75% appear just once. Over 10% of the sample rests with the top ten.

This receptor chain uses TRBV2 and TRBJ1-2; 7 middle bases align to TRBD1. Specimen: peripheral blood. The sequence came from an elderly man with acute or convalescent COVID-19. The CDR3 is CASSEQGEVGYGYTF. The nucleotide sequence reads TGTGCCAGCAGTGAGCAGGGGGAAGTCGGCTATGGCTACACCTTC.